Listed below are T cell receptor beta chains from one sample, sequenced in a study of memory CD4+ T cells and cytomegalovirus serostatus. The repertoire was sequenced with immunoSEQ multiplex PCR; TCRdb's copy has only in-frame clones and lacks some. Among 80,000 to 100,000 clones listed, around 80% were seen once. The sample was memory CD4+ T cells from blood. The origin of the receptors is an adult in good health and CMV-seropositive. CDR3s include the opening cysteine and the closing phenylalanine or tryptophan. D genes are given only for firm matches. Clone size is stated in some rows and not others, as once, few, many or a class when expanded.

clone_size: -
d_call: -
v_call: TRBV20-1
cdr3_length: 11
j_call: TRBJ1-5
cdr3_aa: CSARGNQPQHF
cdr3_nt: TGCAGTGCTCGCGGTAATCAGCCCCAGCATTTT

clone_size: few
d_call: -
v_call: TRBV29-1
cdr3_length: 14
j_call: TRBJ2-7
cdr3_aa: CSARTGAGSYEQYF
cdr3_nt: TGCAGCGCCCGAACTGGGGCAGGATCCTACGAGCAGTACTTC

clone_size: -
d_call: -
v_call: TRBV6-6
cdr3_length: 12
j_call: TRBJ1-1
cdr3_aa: CASSYGGTEAFF
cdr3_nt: TGTGCCAGCAGTTACGGGGGCACTGAAGCTTTCTTT

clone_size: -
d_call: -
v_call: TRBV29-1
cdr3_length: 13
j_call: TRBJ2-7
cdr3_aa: CSVEGDTGREQYF
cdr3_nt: TGCAGCGTTGAGGGAGATACAGGGAGAGAGCAGTACTTC

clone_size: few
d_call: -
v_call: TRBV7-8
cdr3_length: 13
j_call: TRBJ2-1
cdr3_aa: CASSRGTHNEQFF
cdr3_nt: TGTGCCAGCAGCCGCGGGACTCACAATGAGCAGTTCTTC

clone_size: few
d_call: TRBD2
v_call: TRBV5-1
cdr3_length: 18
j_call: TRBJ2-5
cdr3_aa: CASSRSGGLAGLGETQYF
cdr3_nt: TGCGCCAGCAGCCGAAGCGGGGGACTAGCGGGACTTGGGGAGACCCAGTACTTC

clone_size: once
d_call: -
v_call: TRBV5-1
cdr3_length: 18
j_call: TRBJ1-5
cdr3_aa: CASSLAPGQDYSNQPQHF
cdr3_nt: TGCGCCAGCAGCTTGGCCCCGGGACAAGATTATAGCAATCAGCCCCAGCATTTT

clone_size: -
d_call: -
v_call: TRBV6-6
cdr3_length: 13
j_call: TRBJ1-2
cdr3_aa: CASSYPGTVGYTF
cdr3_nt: TGTGCCAGCAGTTACCCCGGGACCGTTGGCTACACCTTC

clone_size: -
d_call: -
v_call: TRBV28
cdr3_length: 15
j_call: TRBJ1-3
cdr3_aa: CASFSWGSSGNTIYF
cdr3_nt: TGTGCCAGTTTTTCCTGGGGGAGCTCTGGAAACACCATATATTTT

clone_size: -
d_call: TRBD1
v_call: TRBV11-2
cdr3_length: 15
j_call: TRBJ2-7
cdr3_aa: CASSLLGQGSYEQYF
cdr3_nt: TGTGCCAGCAGCTTACTGGGACAGGGATCCTACGAGCAGTACTTC

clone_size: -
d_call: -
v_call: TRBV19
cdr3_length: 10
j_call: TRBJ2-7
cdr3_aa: CASGYDEQYF
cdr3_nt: TGTGCCAGTGGGTATGACGAGCAGTACTTC

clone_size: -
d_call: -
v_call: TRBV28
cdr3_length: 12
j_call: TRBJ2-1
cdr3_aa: CASAGPYNEQFF
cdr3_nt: TGTGCCAGCGCTGGGCCGTACAATGAGCAGTTCTTC

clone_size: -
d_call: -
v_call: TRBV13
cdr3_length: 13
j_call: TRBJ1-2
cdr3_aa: CASSSRRTDGYTF
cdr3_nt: TGTGCCAGCAGCTCCCGCCGCACAGATGGCTACACCTTC

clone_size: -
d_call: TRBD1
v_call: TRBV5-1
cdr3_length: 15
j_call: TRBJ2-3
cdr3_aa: CASSFDRGWADTQYF
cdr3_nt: TGCGCCAGCAGCTTCGACAGGGGGTGGGCAGATACGCAGTATTTT

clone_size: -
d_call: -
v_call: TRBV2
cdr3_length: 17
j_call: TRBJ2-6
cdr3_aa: CASSWGQKSSGANVLTF
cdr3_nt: TGTGCCAGCAGTTGGGGCCAAAAAAGCTCTGGGGCCAACGTCCTGACTTTC

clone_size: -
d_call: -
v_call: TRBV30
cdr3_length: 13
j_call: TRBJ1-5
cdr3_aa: CAWGRGVNQPQHF
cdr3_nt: TGTGCCTGGGGTAGGGGGGTAAACCAGCCCCAGCATTTT

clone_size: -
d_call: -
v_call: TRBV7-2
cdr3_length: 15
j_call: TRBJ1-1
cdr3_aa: CASSLGQYENTEAFF
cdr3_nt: TGTGCCAGCAGCTTAGGGCAGTACGAGAACACTGAAGCTTTCTTT

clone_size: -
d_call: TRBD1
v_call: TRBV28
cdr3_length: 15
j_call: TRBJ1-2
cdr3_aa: CASSSGQGASYGYTF
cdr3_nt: TGTGCCAGCAGTTCCGGACAGGGGGCTTCGTATGGCTACACCTTC

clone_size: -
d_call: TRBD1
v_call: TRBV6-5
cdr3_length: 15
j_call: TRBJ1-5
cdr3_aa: CASTEVGGNNQPQHF
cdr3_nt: TGTGCCAGCACCGAGGTAGGGGGCAACAATCAGCCCCAGCATTTT

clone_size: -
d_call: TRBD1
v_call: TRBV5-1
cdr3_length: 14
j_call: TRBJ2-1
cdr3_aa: CASSEGQGFDEQFF
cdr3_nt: TGCGCCAGCAGCGAGGGACAGGGGTTTGATGAGCAGTTCTTC

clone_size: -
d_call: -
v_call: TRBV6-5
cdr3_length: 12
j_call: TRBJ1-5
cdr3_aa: CASGRAGQPQHF
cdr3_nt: TGTGCCAGCGGGAGGGCGGGTCAGCCCCAGCATTTT

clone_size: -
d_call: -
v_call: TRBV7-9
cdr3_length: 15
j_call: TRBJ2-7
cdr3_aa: CASSPATQLEYEQYF
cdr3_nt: TGTGCCAGCAGCCCCGCGACCCAACTTGAGTACGAGCAGTACTTC

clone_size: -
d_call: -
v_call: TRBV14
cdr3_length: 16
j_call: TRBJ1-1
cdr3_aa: CASSQDTHRVGTEAFF
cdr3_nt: TGTGCCAGCAGCCAAGATACCCACAGGGTGGGGACTGAAGCTTTCTTT

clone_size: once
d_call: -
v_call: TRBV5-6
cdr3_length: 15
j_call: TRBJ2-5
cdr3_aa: CASSLVMGGSETQYF
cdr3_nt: TGTGCCAGCAGCTTGGTGATGGGGGGCAGCGAGACCCAGTACTTC

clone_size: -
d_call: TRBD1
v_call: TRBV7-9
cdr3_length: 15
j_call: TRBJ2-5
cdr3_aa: CASKQGTGGAETQYF
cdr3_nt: TGTGCCAGCAAACAGGGGACAGGGGGCGCGGAGACCCAGTACTTC

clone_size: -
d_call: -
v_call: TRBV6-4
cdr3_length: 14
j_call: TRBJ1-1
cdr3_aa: CASSPGPGNTEAFF
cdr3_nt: TGTGCCAGCAGTCCCGGACCCGGCAACACTGAAGCTTTCTTT

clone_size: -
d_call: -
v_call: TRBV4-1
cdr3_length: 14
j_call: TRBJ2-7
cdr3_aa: CASSPQNPSYEQYF
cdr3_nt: TGCGCCAGCAGCCCACAAAACCCATCCTACGAGCAGTACTTC

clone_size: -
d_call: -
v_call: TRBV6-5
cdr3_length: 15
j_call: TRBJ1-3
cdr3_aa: CASSYTGTSGNTIYF
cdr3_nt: TGTGCCAGCAGTTACACAGGGACCTCCGGAAACACCATATATTTT

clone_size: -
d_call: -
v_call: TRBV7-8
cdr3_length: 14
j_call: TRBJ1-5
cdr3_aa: CASNTQGSDQPQHF
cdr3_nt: TGTGCCAGCAATACCCAGGGGTCGGATCAGCCCCAGCATTTT

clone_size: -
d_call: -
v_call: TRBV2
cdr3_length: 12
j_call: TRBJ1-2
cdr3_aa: CASSETRHGYTF
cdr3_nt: TGTGCCAGCAGTGAGACCAGGCATGGCTACACCTTC

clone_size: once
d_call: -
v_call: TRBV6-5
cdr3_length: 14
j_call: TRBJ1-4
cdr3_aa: CASSYSTRNEKLFF
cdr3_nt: TGTGCCAGCAGCTACAGTACACGTAATGAAAAACTGTTTTTT

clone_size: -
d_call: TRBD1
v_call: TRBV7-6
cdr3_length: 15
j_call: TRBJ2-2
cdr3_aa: CASSRLGQGAGELFF
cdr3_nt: TGTGCCAGCAGCCGTTTGGGACAGGGGGCCGGGGAGCTGTTTTTT

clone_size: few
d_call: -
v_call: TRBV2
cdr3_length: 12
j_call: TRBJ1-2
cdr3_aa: CASRGAGYGYTF
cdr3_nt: TGTGCCAGCAGGGGGGCAGGGTATGGCTACACCTTC

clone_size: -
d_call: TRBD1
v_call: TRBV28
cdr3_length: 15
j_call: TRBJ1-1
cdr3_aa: CASSITGGMNTEAFF
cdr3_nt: TGTGCCAGCAGTATAACAGGGGGCATGAACACTGAAGCTTTCTTT

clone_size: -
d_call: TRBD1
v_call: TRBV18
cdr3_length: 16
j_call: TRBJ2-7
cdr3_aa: CASSPLVGQGNYEQYF
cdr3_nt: TGTGCCAGCTCACCATTGGTAGGACAGGGAAATTACGAGCAGTACTTC

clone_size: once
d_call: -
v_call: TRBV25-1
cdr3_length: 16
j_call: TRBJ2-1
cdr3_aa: CASSEYLGGSYNEQFF
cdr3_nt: TGTGCCAGCAGTGAATATCTAGGGGGGTCCTACAATGAGCAGTTCTTC

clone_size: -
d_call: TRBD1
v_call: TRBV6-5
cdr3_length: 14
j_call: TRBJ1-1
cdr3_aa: CASSYQPGGTEAFF
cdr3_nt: TGTGCCAGCAGTTATCAGCCAGGGGGGACTGAAGCTTTCTTT

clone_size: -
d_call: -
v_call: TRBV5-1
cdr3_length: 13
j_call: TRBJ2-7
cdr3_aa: CASRSGNSYEQYF
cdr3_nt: TGCGCCAGCAGATCAGGGAACTCCTACGAGCAGTACTTC

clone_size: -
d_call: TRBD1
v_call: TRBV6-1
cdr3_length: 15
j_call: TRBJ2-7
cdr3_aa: CASTLRDRVSYEQYF
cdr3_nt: TGTGCCAGCACCCTAAGGGACAGGGTATCCTACGAGCAGTACTTC

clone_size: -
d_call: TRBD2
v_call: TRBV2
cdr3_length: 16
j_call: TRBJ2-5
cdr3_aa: CASSDGLAGGPETQYF
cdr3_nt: TGTGCCAGCAGTGACGGACTAGCGGGAGGGCCCGAGACCCAGTACTTC

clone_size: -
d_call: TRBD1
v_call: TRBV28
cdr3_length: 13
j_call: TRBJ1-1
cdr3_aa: CASSLGRQGIAFF
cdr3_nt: TGTGCCAGCAGTTTAGGGAGACAGGGGATAGCTTTCTTT

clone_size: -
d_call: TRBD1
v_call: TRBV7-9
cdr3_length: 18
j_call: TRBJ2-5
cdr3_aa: CASSLRPSQDRAKETQYF
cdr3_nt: TGTGCCAGCAGCTTAAGGCCGTCCCAGGACAGGGCGAAAGAGACCCAGTACTTC

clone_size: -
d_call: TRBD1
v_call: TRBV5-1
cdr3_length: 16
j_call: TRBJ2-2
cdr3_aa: CASSPGQGAITGELFF
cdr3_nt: TGCGCCAGCAGCCCGGGACAGGGGGCGATCACCGGGGAGCTGTTTTTT

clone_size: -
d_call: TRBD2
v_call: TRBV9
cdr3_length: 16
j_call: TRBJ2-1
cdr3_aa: CASSSGAGGGADEQFF
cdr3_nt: TGTGCCAGCAGCTCTGGAGCGGGAGGCGGGGCCGATGAGCAGTTCTTC

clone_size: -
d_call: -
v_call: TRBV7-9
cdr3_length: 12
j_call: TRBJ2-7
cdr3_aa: CASSSGTYEQYF
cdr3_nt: TGTGCCAGCAGCTCAGGGACCTACGAGCAGTACTTC

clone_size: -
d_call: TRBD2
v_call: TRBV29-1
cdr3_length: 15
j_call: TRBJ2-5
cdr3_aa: CSVSLSGGRGETQYF
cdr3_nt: TGCAGCGTTTCCCTATCTGGTGGGAGGGGAGAGACCCAGTACTTC

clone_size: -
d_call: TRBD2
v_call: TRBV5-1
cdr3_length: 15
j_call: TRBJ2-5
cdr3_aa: CASSLAGEMSGTQYF
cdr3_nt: TGCGCCAGCAGCTTAGCGGGAGAGATGTCCGGGACCCAGTACTTC

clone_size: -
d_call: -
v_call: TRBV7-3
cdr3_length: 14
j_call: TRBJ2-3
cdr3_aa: CASSPGTSTDTQYF
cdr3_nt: TGTGCCAGCAGCCCGGGGACTAGCACAGATACGCAGTATTTT

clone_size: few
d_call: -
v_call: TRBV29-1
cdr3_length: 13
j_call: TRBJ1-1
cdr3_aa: CSALLGQNTEAFF
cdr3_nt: TGCAGCGCACTCCTAGGACAGAACACTGAAGCTTTCTTT

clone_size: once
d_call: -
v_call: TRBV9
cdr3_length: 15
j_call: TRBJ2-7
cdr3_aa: CASTLLAEGYYEQYF
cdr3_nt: TGTGCCAGCACTCTCTTAGCGGAGGGATATTACGAGCAGTACTTC

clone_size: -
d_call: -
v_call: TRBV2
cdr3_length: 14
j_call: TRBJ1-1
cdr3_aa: CASSTTGANTEAFF
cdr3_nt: TGTGCCAGCTCCACCACTGGGGCGAACACTGAAGCTTTCTTT

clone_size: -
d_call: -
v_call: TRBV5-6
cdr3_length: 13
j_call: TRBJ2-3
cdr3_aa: CASMGQWADTQYF
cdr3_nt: TGTGCCAGCATGGGGCAATGGGCAGATACGCAGTATTTT

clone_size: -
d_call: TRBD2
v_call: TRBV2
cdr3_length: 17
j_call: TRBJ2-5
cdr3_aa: CASTGAGLAGGSGTQYF
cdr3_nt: TGTGCCAGCACTGGGGCCGGACTAGCGGGAGGTTCGGGGACCCAGTACTTC

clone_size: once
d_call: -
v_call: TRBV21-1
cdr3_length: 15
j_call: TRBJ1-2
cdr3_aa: CASSLIQYPDYGYTF
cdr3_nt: TGTGCCAGCAGCCTGATACAATACCCCGACTATGGCTACACCTTC

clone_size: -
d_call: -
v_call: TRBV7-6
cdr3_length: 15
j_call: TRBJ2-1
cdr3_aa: CASSRGQTYYNEQFF
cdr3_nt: TGTGCCAGCAGCCGAGGACAGACCTACTACAATGAGCAGTTCTTC

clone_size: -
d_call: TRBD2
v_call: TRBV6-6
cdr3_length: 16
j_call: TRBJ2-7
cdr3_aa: CASSLGLALSSYEQYF
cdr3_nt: TGTGCCAGCAGTTTGGGACTAGCGCTTAGCTCCTACGAGCAGTACTTC

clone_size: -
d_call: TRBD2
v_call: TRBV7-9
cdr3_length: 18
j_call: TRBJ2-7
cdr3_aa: CASSPPLGAGVMWDEQYF
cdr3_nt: TGTGCCAGCAGCCCACCGTTAGGAGCGGGAGTTATGTGGGACGAGCAGTACTTC